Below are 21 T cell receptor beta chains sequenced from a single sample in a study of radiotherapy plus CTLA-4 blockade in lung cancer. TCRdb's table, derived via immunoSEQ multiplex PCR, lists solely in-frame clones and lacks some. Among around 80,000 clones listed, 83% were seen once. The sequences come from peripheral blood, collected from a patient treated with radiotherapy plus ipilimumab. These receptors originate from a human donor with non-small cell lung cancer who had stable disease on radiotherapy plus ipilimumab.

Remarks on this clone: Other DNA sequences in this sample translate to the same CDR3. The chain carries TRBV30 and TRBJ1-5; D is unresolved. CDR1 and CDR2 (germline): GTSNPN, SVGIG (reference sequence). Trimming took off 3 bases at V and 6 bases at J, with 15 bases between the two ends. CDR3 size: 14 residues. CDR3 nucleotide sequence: TGTGCCTGGAGCGCATCGGGAATGGGTCAGCCCCAGCATTTT. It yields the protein CAWSASGMGQPQHF.

In DNA, the CDR3 is TGTGCCTGGACCAGGGATGGGAGGAAAGAGACCCAGTACTTC. This translates into CAWTRDGRKETQYF. The chain joins TRBV30 to TRBJ2-5; possibly TRBD2 for D (6 bases). This CDR3 is 14 amino acids long. The germline V gene has CDR1 GTSNPN and CDR2 SVGIG (reference sequence). V lost 4 bases and J lost 3, with 15 bases in between.

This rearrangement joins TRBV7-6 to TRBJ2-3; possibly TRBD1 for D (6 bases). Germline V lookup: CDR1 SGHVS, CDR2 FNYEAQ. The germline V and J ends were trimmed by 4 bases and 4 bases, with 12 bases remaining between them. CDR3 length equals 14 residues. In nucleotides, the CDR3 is TGTGCCAGCAGCTCACAGGGTCCGCCAGATACGCAGTATTTT. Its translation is CASSSQGPPDTQYF.

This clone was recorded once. The CDR3 bases are TGCGCCAGCAGCCAACTGCTGTCTCCCTACGAGCAGTACTTC. This sequence encodes CASSQLLSPYEQYF. This rearrangement joins TRBV4-1 to TRBJ2-7; D remains ambiguous. Trimming left V 2 bases short and J 2 bases short, with 10 bases between. Per the germline V gene, CDR1 is MGHRA and CDR2 is YSYEKL. CDR3 length: 14 residues.

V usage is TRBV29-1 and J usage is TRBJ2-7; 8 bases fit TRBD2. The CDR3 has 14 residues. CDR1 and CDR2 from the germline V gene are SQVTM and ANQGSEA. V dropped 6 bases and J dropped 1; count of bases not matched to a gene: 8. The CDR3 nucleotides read TGCAGCGTCATAAGGGTAGCGGGATCCTACGAGCAGTACTTC. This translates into CSVIRVAGSYEQYF.

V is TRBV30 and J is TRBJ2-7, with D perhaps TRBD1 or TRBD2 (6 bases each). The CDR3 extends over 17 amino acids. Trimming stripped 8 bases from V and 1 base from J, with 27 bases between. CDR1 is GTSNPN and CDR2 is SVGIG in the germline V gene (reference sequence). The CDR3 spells CATSRDSTLRGSYEQYF. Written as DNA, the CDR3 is TGTGCCACCAGCCGGGACTCGACGTTGAGGGGGTCCTACGAGCAGTACTTC.

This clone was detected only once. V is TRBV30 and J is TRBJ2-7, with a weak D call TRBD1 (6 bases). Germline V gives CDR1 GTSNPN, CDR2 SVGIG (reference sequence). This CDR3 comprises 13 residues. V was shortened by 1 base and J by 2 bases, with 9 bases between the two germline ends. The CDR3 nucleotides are TGTGCCTGGAGTGGACAGGAGGCCTACGAGCAGTACTTC. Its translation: CAWSGQEAYEQYF.

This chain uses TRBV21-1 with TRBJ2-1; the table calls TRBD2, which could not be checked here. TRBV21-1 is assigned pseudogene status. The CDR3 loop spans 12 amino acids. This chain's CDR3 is CASIKQGGEQFF. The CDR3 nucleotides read TGTGCCAGCATCAAACAGGGAGGGGAGCAGTTCTTC.

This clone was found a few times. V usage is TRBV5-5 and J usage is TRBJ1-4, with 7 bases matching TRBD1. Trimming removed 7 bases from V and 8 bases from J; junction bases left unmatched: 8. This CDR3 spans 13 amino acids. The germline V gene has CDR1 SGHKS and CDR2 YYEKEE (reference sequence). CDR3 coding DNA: TGTGCCAGCGTACAGGGGCGGGGAGAAAAACTGTTTTTT. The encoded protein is CASVQGRGEKLFF.

The CDR3 loop reads CASSLDERSYRGQYF. CDR3 coding DNA: TGCGCCAGCAGCTTGGACGAACGCTCCTATAGGGGCCAGTACTTC. This chain uses TRBV5-1 with TRBJ2-5; D is possibly TRBD1 (5 bases). The CDR3 has 15 amino acids. In germline, CDR1 is SGHRS, CDR2 YFSETQ. Trimming pared 0 bases from V and 10 bases from J, leaving 19 bases between.

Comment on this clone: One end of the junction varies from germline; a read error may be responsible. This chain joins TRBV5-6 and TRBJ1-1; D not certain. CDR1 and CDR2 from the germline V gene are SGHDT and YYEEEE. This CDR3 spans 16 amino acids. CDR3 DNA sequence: TGTGCCAGCAGTTTGGAGGGTCTGGGAGAGAGCACTGAAGCTTTCTTT. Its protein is CASSLEGLGESTEAFF.

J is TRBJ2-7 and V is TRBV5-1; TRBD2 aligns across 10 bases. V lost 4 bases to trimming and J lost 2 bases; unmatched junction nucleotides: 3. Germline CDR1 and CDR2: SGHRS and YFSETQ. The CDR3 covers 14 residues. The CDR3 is CASSPTSGTYEQYF. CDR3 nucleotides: TGCGCCAGCAGCCCAACTAGCGGGACCTACGAGCAGTACTTC.

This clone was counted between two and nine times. In DNA form, the CDR3 reads TGTGCCAGCAGCGTAGGAAGTGGGACCCAGTACTTC. Translating gives CASSVGSGTQYF. The V call is TRBV9, the J call TRBJ2-5; D is unresolved. V was shortened by 0 bases and J by 7 bases, with 7 bases between the two germline ends. CDR1 and CDR2 (germline): SGDLS, YYNGEE. The CDR3 spans 12 residues.

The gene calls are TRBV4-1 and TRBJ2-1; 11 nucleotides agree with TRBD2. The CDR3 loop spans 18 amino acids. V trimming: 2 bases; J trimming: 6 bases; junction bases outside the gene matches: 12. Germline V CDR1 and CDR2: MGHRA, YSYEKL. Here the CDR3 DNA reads TGCGCCAGCAGCCAACCCCGTTTACTAGCGGGGGCCCGCAATGAGCAGTTCTTC. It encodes CASSQPRLLAGARNEQFF.

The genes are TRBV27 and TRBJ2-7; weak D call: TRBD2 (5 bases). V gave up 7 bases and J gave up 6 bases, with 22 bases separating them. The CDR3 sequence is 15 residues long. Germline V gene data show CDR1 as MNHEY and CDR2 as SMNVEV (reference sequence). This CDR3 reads CASIIVRGAPAEQYF. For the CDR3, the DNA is TGTGCCAGCATAATCGTCCGGGGAGCTCCGGCCGAGCAGTACTTC.

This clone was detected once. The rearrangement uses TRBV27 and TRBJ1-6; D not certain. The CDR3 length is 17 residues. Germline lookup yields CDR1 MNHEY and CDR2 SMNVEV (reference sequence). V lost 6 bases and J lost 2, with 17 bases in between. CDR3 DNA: TGTGCCAGCAGCCCCCTCGTGGATATCACCTATAATTCACCCCTCCACTTT. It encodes CASSPLVDITYNSPLHF.

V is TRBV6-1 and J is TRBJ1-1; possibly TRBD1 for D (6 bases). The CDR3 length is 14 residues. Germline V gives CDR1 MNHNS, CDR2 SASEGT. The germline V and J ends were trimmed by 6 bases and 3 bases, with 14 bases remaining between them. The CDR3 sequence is CASRPRGGDTEAFF. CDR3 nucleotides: TGTGCCAGCAGGCCCAGGGGCGGTGACACTGAAGCTTTCTTT.

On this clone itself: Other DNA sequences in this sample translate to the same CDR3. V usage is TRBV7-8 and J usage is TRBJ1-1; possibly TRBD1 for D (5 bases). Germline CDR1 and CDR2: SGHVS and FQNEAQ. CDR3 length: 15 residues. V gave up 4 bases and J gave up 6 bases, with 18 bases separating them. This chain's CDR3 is CASSSARVVGAEAFF. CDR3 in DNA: TGTGCCAGCAGCTCCGCCAGGGTTGTGGGTGCTGAAGCTTTCTTT.

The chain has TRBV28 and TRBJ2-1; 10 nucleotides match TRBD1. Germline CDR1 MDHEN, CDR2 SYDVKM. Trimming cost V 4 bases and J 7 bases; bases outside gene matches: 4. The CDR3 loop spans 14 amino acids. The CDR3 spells CASSWTGGRNEQFF. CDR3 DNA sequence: TGTGCCAGCAGTTGGACAGGGGGTAGGAATGAGCAGTTCTTC.

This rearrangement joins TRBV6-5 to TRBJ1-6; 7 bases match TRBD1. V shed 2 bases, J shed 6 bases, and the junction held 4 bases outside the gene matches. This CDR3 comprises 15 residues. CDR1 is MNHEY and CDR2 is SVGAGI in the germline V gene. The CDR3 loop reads CASSYGDSTNSPLHF. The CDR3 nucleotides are TGTGCCAGCAGTTACGGGGACAGCACTAATTCACCCCTCCACTTT.

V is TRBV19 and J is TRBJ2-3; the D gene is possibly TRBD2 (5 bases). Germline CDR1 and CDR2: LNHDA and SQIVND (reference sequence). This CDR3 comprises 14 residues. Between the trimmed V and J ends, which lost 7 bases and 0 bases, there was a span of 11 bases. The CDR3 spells CASKLEISTDTQYF. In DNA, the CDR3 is TGTGCCAGTAAACTAGAGATTAGCACAGATACGCAGTATTTT.